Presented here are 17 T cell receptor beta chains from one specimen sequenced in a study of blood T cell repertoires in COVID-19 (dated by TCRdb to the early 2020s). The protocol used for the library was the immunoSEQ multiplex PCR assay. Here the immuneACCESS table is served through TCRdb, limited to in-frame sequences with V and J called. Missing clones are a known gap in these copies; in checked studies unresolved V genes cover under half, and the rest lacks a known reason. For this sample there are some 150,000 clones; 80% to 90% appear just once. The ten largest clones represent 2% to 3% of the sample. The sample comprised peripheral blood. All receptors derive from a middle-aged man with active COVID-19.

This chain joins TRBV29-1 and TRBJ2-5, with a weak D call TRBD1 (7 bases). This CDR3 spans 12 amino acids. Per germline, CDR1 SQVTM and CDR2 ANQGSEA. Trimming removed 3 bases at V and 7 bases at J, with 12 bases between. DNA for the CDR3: TGCAGCGTTGAGGAGGGGGCGGGGACCCAGTACTTC. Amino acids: CSVEEGAGTQYF.

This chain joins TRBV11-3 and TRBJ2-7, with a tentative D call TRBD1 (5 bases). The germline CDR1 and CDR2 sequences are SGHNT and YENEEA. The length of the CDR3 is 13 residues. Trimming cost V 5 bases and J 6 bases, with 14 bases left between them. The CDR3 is CASSEYRGGEQYF. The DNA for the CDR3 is TGTGCCAGCAGCGAGTATAGGGGTGGCGAGCAGTACTTC.

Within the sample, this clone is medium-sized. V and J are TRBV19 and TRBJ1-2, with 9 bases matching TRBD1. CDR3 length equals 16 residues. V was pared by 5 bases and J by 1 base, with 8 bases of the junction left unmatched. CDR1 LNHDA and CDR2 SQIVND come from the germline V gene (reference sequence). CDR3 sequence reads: CASSSGTGTYNYGYTF. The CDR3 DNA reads TGTGCCAGTAGTTCCGGGACAGGGACTTATAACTATGGCTACACCTTC.

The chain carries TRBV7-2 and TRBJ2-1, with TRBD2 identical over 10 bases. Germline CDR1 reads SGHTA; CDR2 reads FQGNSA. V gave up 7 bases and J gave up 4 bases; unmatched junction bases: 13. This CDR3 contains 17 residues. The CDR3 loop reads CASNRGGASGGYNEQFF. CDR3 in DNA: TGTGCCAGCAACCGGGGAGGGGCTAGCGGGGGTTACAATGAGCAGTTCTTC.

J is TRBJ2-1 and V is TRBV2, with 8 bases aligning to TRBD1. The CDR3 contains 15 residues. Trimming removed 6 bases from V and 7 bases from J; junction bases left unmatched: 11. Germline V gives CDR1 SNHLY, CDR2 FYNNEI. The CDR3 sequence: CASSKGPTGVNEQFF. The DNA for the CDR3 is TGTGCCAGCAGCAAAGGACCGACAGGGGTGAATGAGCAGTTCTTC.

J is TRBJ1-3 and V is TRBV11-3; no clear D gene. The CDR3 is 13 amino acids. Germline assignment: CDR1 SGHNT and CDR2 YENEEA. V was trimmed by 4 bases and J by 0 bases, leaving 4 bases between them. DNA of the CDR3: TGTGCCAGCAGCTCCCGCTCTGGAAACACCATATATTTT. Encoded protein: CASSSRSGNTIYF.

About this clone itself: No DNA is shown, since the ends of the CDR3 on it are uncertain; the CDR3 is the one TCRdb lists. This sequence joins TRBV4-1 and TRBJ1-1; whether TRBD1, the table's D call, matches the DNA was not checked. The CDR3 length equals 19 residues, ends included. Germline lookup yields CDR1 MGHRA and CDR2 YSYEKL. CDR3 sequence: CASSQDRIRARGRNTEAFF.

The CDR3 DNA reads TGTGCCAGCAGTTACTCGGGAGTCGGAACCACCGGCTACACCTTC. It yields the protein CASSYSGVGTTGYTF. This chain joins TRBV6-5 and TRBJ1-2; D unclear. CDR3 length: 15 residues. Germline V lookup: CDR1 MNHEY, CDR2 SVGAGI. Trimming stripped 0 bases from V and 8 bases from J, with 16 bases between.

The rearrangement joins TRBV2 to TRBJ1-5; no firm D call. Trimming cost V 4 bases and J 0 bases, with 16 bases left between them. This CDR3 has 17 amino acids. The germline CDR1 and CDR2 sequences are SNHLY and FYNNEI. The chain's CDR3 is CASSVAQNYYSNQPQHF. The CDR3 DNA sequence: TGTGCCAGCAGTGTGGCACAGAATTATTATAGCAATCAGCCCCAGCATTTT.

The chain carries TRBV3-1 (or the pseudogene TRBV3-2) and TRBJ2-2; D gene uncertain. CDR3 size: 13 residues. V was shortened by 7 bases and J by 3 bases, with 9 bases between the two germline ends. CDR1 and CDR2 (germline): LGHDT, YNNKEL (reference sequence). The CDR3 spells CASILQDTGELFF. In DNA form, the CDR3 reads TGTGCCAGCATTCTGCAGGACACCGGGGAGCTGTTTTTT.

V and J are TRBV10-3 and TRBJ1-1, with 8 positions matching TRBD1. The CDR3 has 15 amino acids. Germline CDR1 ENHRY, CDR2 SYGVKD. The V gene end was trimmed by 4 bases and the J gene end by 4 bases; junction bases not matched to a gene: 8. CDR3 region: CAISAGQGWSTEAFF. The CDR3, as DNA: TGTGCCATCAGTGCAGGACAGGGATGGAGCACTGAAGCTTTCTTT.

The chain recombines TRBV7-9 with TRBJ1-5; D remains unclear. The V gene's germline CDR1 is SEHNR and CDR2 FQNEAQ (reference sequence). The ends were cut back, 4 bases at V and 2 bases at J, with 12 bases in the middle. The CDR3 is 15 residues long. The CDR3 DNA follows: TGTGCCAGCAGCTCGTCTAGGGAGCGCAATCAGCCCCAGCATTTT. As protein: CASSSSRERNQPQHF.

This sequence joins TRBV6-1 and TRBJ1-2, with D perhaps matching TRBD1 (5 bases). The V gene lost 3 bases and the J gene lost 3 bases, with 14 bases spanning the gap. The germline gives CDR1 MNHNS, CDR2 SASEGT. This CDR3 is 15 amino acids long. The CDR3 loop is CASSETLLGHYGYTF. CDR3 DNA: TGTGCCAGCAGTGAGACACTGTTGGGGCACTATGGCTACACCTTC.

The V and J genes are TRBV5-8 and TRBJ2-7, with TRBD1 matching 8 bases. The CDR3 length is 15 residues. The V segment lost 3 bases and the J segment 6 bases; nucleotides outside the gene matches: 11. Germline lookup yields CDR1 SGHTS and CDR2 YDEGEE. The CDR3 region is CASSSQPDRVSEQYF. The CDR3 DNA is TGTGCCAGCAGCTCCCAACCGGACAGGGTAAGCGAGCAGTACTTC. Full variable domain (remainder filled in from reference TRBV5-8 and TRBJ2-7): EAGVTQSPTHLIKTRGQQATLRCSPISGHTSVYWYQQALGLGLQFLLWYDEGEERNRGNFPPRFSGRQFPNYSSELNVNALELEDSALYLCASSSQPDRVSEQYFGPGTRLTVT.

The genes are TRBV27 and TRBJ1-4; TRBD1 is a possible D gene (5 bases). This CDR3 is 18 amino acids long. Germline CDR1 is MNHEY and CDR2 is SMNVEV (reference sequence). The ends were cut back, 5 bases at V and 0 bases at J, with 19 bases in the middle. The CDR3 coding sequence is TGTGCCAGCAGTCCCGCGCCGACAGAACTTACAACTAATGAAAAACTGTTTTTT. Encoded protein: CASSPAPTELTTNEKLFF.

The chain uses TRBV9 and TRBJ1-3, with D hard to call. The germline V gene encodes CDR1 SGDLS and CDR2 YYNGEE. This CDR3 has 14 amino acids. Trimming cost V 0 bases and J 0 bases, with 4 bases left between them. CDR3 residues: CASSVGVSGNTIYF. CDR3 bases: TGTGCCAGCAGCGTAGGAGTCTCTGGAAACACCATATATTTT. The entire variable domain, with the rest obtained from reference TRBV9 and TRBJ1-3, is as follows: DSGVTQTPKHLITATGQRVTLRCSPRSGDLSVYWYQQSLDQGLQFLIQYYNGEERAKGNILERFSAQQFPDLHSELNLSSLELGDSALYFCASSVGVSGNTIYFGEGSWLTVV.

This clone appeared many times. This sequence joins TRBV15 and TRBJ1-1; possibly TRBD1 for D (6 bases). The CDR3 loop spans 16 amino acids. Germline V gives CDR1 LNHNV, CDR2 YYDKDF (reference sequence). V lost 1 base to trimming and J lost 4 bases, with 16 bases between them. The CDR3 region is CATSRGSRGVFTEAFF. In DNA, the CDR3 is TGTGCCACCAGCAGAGGATCCAGGGGAGTTTTCACTGAAGCTTTCTTT. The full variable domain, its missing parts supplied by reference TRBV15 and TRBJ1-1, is DAMVIQNPRYQVTQFGKPVTLSCSQTLNHNVMYWYQQKSSQAPKLLFHYYDKDFNNEADTPDNFQSRRPNTSFCFLDIRSPGLGDTAMYLCATSRGSRGVFTEAFFGQGTRLTVV.